This T cell receptor (beta chain) derives from a study of response to subunit inactivated influenza vaccine. The CDR3 has 14 amino acids. With V trimmed by 2 bases and J by 9 bases, 9 bases remained unmatched. Germline-derived CDR1 and CDR2 are DFQATT and SNEGSKA (reference sequence). TCRdb called the RT-PCR reads again in MiXCR, with one record for every CDR3 protein. The sample lists 400,000 to 650,000 distinct CDR3 sequences, 6% to 9% occurring once. Ten or more counts support this clonotype. This sequence joins TRBV20-1 and TRBJ2-1; 8 nucleotides align to TRBD1. The sample consisted of PBMCs from blood, taken roughly 24 months after vaccination. The receptor comes from a man between 45 and 75 years old who received an inactivated influenza vaccine. CDR3 bases: TGCAGTGCTAGACTTGGGACAGGACGGACTGAGCAGTTCTTC. Translating gives CSARLGTGRTEQFF.